Listed below are T cell receptor beta chains from one sample, sequenced in a study of OX40 agonist ivuxolimab in advanced cancers. Measured with immunoSEQ multiplex PCR; TCRdb has only the in-frame clones, and not every one. The sample lists about 36,000 clones; 74% were seen once. The sample here was CD4+ or CD8+ T cells sorted from blood, taken in a trial of the OX40 agonist ivuxolimab. The receptors shown here come from an adult with an advanced solid tumor such as melanoma, head and neck, liver or kidney cancer. The CDR3 runs from the conserved cysteine through the conserved F or W. Each record gives: D gene, CDR3 length, clone size, V gene, J gene, CDR3 DNA, CDR3 protein. D genes are given only for firm matches. The size entry is marked missing in some rows and otherwise reads once, few, many or a size class.

>.|12|once|TRBV6-1|TRBJ2-1
TGTGCCAGCAGTGAACCGGGGAATGAGCAGTTCTTC
CASSEPGNEQFF
>TRBD2|15|.|TRBV11-2|TRBJ2-1
TGTGCCAGCAGCTTAGGCCGGGGGGCCTACAATGAGCAGTTCTTC
CASSLGRGAYNEQFF
>.|13|.|TRBV11-2|TRBJ1-2
TGTGCCAGCAGCTTGGGGACACGGGAAGGCTACACCTTC
CASSLGTREGYTF
>.|14|few|TRBV4-2|TRBJ1-2
TGTGCCAGCAGCCAAGATCAGGGTGTGGGTGGCTACACCTTC
CASSQDQGVGGYTF
>.|13|few|TRBV2|TRBJ1-1
TGTGCCAGCAGTGAAAGGCCGGCCAATGAAGCTTTCTTT
CASSERPANEAFF
>.|11|few|TRBV5-1|TRBJ2-7
TGCGCCAGCAGTACGGCCTACGAGCAGTACTTC
CASSTAYEQYF
>.|15|once|TRBV5-4|TRBJ1-4
TGTGCCAGCAGCTTGCAGGAAGTAGGGGGGGAAAAACTGTTTTTT
CASSLQEVGGEKLFF
>.|15|.|TRBV6-5|TRBJ2-2
TGTGCCAGCAGTACCTACCGGGCCAACACCGGGGAGCTGTTTTTT
CASSTYRANTGELFF
>TRBD2|17|.|TRBV7-3|TRBJ2-7
TGTGCCAGCAGCTTAGCTAGCGGGGGGACCAGCTCCTACGAGCAGTACTTC
CASSLASGGTSSYEQYF
>.|12|few|TRBV2|TRBJ1-5
TGTGCCAGCAGTCGGGAATTGGAGCCCCAGCATTTT
CASSRELEPQHF
>.|17|.|TRBV7-3|TRBJ2-1
TGTGCCAGCAGCCCACCCGGAAGGGGCGATCGGGCCAATGAGCAGTTCTTC
CASSPPGRGDRANEQFF
>TRBD1|16|medium-sized|TRBV7-9|TRBJ1-6
TGTGCCAGCAGCTTAGGCCAGACAGGGGGAAATTCACCCCTCCACTTT
CASSLGQTGGNSPLHF
>.|16|.|TRBV18|TRBJ1-5
TGTGCCAGCTCACCTCGGGAAGGGCAGGGCAATCAGCCCCAGCATTTT
CASSPREGQGNQPQHF
>TRBD1|15|.|TRBV5-1|TRBJ2-3
TGCGCCAGCAGTCTACAGGGGGTCGGCACAGATACGCAGTATTTT
CASSLQGVGTDTQYF
>.|14|few|TRBV7-2|TRBJ1-2
TGTGCCAGCAGGTCTGTCGGGGGGGACTATGGCTACACCTTC
CASRSVGGDYGYTF
>.|13|.|TRBV6-6|TRBJ1-2
TGTGCCAGCAGTCGAGGTGAGGGCTATGGCTACACCTTC
CASSRGEGYGYTF
>TRBD1|15|.|TRBV10-2|TRBJ1-1
TGCGCCAGCAGTGTCGGGGACAGGAGTCGAACTGAAGCTTTCTTT
CASSVGDRSRTEAFF
>.|15|many|TRBV25-1|TRBJ1-1
TGTGCCAGCAGTGCTATCCGGGGGGAGAACACTGAAGCTTTCTTT
CASSAIRGENTEAFF
>.|9|.|TRBV20-1|TRBJ1-2
TGCAGTGTTTCAGAGGGCTACACCTTC
CSVSEGYTF
>.|14|.|TRBV6-6|TRBJ1-5
TGTGCCAGCAGTTACTATCGGGGCAATCAGCCCCAGCATTTT
CASSYYRGNQPQHF